The T cell receptor beta chain under discussion was sequenced for a study of T cell responses to AZD1222 COVID-19 vaccine. Study-wide results and limits: Baseline antibody screening turned up just a handful of seropositive AZD1222 recipients.

About this clone itself: Its antigen is currently unknown.

Sequencing was performed with immunoSEQ multiplex PCR; in TCRdb, only in-frame clones are kept and a portion is missing. The data show approximately 150,000 clones, more than 75% seen once. The CDR3 has 18 residues. Unmatched junction bases numbered 20, after V lost 4 bases and J lost 5 bases. Germline V CDR1 and CDR2: SGHAT, FQNNGV. The TCR originated in an adult who received the AZD1222 COVID-19 vaccine. The chain carries TRBV11-2 and TRBJ2-7, with 7 positions matching TRBD1. The sequencing here drew on peripheral blood, taken 28 days after the second AZD1222 dose. The chain's CDR3 is CASSSTRGPLQDSHEQYF. For the CDR3, the DNA is TGTGCCAGCAGCTCTACTAGGGGGCCTCTGCAAGACAGCCACGAGCAGTACTTC.